This T cell receptor (beta chain) comes out of a study of OX40 agonist ivuxolimab in advanced cancers. For the study in its entirety: The costimulatory receptor OX40 (CD134) was targeted by ivuxolimab, a fully human IgG2 agonistic monoclonal antibody. Intravenous ivuxolimab was administered to patients every 2 weeks at six dose levels: 0.01, 0.1, 0.3, 1.5, 3 and 10 mg/kg. Among the roughly 50 dose-escalation patients, 19 had hepatocellular carcinoma, about 15 melanoma, 9 renal cell carcinoma and 9 head and neck cancer. A male proportion of 75% to 85% and a mean age of approximately 55 years, ranging from 23 to 79, were recorded for the dose-escalation cohort. Prior anti-PD-1, anti-PD-L1 or anti-CTLA-4 therapy was permitted, and checkpoint inhibitors had been received by about 36% of dose-escalation patients. Partial responses were achieved by three dose-escalation patients, of whom one had hepatocellular carcinoma and two had cutaneous melanoma. The point of sequencing TCRbeta in the periphery was to test whether ivuxolimab changed TCR sequence diversity and drove clonal T-cell expansion. The paper reports the monotherapy dose-escalation portion (N ≈ 50 patients) of the phase I ivuxolimab trial.

Genomic DNA was extracted from sorted cells for sequencing of the TCRbeta CDR3 region. TCRbeta CDR3 regions were sequenced using the immunoSEQ Assay. TCRdb obtained this table from immuneACCESS and retained in-frame rearrangements with V and J assigned. These tables miss some clones; where compared with another copy, unresolved V genes account for less than half of the shortfall, and the remainder is unexplained. The sample table holds about 16,000 clones, of which around 84% were seen once. The leading ten clones occupy around 0.7% of the sample. The trial excluded patients who had a history of autoimmune disease or who were on systemic immunosuppression. Peripheral blood for TCR sequencing was collected from all dose cohorts at baseline, on cycle 4 day 1, and on cycle 7 day 1. The samples were taken from a phase I, first-in-human, multicenter, open-label dose-escalation trial of ivuxolimab. Adults with locally advanced or metastatic melanoma, renal cell carcinoma, hepatocellular carcinoma or head and neck squamous cell carcinoma were enrolled in the trial. CD4+ and CD8+ T cells were sorted separately from peripheral blood before TCR sequencing.

The paper's findings and limits, for the study overall: Clonal expansion of both CD4+ and CD8+ blood T cells was observed from baseline to week 6 at doses 0.1 to 3.0 mg/kg. On average, CD8+ T cells showed more expanded clones than CD4+ T cells after ivuxolimab. In partial responders in the 0.1-3.0 mg/kg groups, normalized peripheral clonal expansion was found to be among the lowest, especially among CD8+ T cells. Low levels of normalized T-cell clonal expansion were also seen in some patients who did not respond. The antigen specificity of the clonally expanded peripheral T cells was not determined.

As regards this clone: No cognate antigen has been identified for it. Base qualities are missing; no much larger clone stands one base away.

Sequencing used CD4+ or CD8+ T cells sorted from blood, obtained in a trial of the OX40 agonist ivuxolimab. This sequence originates from an adult with an advanced solid tumor such as melanoma, head and neck, liver or kidney cancer.

This receptor has the CDR3 CASRLGKSTDTQYF. The sequence in DNA is TGTGCCAGCCGCTTAGGTAAAAGCACAGATACGCAGTATTTT. The chain is assembled from TRBV28 and TRBJ2-3; confidence is insufficient to name the D gene. CDR1 and CDR2 are read off the germline V gene as MDHEN and SYDVKM. The CDR3 runs 14 residues from the cysteine to the phenylalanine. The only DNA kept is the CDR3, 42 bases in frame from the first base. The V end loses 8 bases and the J end loses 0 bases, and a stretch of 12 bases separates them.